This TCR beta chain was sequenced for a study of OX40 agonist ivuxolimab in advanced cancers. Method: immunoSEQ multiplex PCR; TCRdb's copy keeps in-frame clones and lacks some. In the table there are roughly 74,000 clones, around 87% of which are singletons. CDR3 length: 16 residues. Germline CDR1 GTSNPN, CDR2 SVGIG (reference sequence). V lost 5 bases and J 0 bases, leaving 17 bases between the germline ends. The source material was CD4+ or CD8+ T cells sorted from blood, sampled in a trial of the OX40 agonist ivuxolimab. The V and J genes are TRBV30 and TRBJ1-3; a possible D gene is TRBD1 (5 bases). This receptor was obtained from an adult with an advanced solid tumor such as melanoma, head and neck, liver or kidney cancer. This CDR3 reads CAWLISGFPSGNTIYF. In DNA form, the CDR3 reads TGTGCCTGGTTGATTTCAGGGTTTCCCTCTGGAAACACCATATATTTT.